The rows below give T cell receptor beta chains drawn from one sample of a study of shared clonotypes between healthy human individuals. Profiled with immunoSEQ multiplex PCR; TCRdb holds only in-frame clones, not every one. The sample consists of nearly 1,000,000 clones, 60% to 85% of them appearing once. Sequenced sample: memory CD4+ T cells sorted from blood. These receptors all come from a man between 18 and 35 years old in good health. The CDR3 runs from the conserved cysteine through the conserved F or W. Size tells how often a clone was seen (once, few, many) or the class of an expanded clone, and some rows leave it out.

size: -
V: TRBV30
CDR3: CAWRRGEGPLGTEAFF

size: -
V: TRBV10-2
CDR3: CASSDWSGSNEQYF

size: -
V: TRBV6-1
CDR3: CASSGETTEAFF

size: -
V: TRBV11-3
CDR3: CASSLGLAGVTEQYF

size: few
V: TRBV6-5
CDR3: CASSLEWRGVNEQFF

size: -
V: TRBV19
CDR3: CASKEGDRGQRELFF

size: -
V: TRBV11-2
CDR3: CASSISRDSYQPQHF

size: -
V: TRBV20-1
CDR3: CSAPGTAEAFF

size: -
V: TRBV28
CDR3: CASSLWGTGLLNQPQHF

size: few
V: TRBV7-2
CDR3: CASSPLFGDEQFF

size: -
V: TRBV6-6
CDR3: CASMEGNTEAFF

size: -
V: TRBV29-1
CDR3: CSVPDPIRTDTQYF

size: few
V: TRBV7-6
CDR3: CASSPYRASQETQYF

size: -
V: TRBV4-1
CDR3: CASSQESGRNFSPLHF

size: -
V: TRBV6-5
CDR3: CASSYLSTSGKNEQYF

size: once
V: TRBV5-4
CDR3: CASSKPGLAGISQDTQYF

size: -
V: TRBV19
CDR3: CASRWQGGNQPQHF

size: few
V: TRBV7-2
CDR3: CASSLETSGRPKTQYF

size: few
V: TRBV5-4
CDR3: CASSFGGIAQSAEAFF

size: -
V: TRBV9
CDR3: CASSSAGGPSYNEQFF

size: few
V: TRBV10-3
CDR3: CAISVRQDYSYEQYF

size: -
V: TRBV7-2
CDR3: CASSWVAGGGFNEQFF

size: once
V: TRBV2
CDR3: CASSGGREGGYTF

size: -
V: TRBV4-3
CDR3: CASSQDSGGSTDTQYF

size: -
V: TRBV10-1
CDR3: CASSEGLAGKETQYF

size: few
V: TRBV27
CDR3: CASSPRDSYTDTQYF

size: -
V: TRBV5-3
CDR3: CARSWTSGGAKDTQYF

size: -
V: TRBV7-9
CDR3: CASSFLSGGLYTQYF

size: -
V: TRBV27
CDR3: CASLTRGAGTDTQYF

size: few
V: TRBV5-1
CDR3: CASSFTGDATIGYTF

size: -
V: TRBV6-1
CDR3: CASSEQGDNQPQHF

size: -
V: TRBV10-2
CDR3: CASSETGTSTDTQYF

size: -
V: TRBV11-2
CDR3: CASSQGLPYNEQFF

size: -
V: TRBV5-4
CDR3: CASSFWTNNEQFF

size: -
V: TRBV5-1
CDR3: CASSPTLAGGAYNEQFF

size: -
V: TRBV5-1
CDR3: CASSLGLAGGQPYNEQFF

size: -
V: TRBV29-1
CDR3: CSVELDRSNYGYTF

size: -
V: TRBV10-3
CDR3: CAITAPLSSGNTIYF

size: -
V: TRBV7-8
CDR3: CASSFRGGGETQYF

size: -
V: TRBV7-2
CDR3: CATRQGLYEQYF

size: -
V: TRBV5-6
CDR3: CASSSGPLADTQYF

size: -
V: TRBV2
CDR3: CASSEVGLSNEQFF

size: once
V: TRBV5-6
CDR3: CASSWGPGLLSSYEQYF

size: -
V: TRBV5-1
CDR3: CASSYQGSGEQYF

size: -
V: TRBV7-9
CDR3: CASSPTESSYNEQFF

size: -
V: TRBV7-2
CDR3: CASSLVRLAGGLDTQYF